What follows describes a single TCR beta chain. This CDR3 comprises 14 residues. Germline CDR1 and CDR2: SGHRS and YFSETQ. V lost 4 bases, J lost 1 base, and 11 bases lay in between. Vbeta (60) and Jbeta (13) primers were used in the PCR. Sequencing was performed with immunoSEQ multiplex PCR; in TCRdb, only in-frame clones are kept and a portion is missing. The top ten hold 0.95% to 1.3% of the sample, which has roughly 150,000 clones, about four fifths seen once. These data originate in a study of cytomegalovirus exposure and HLA in healthy donors. The V and J genes are TRBV5-1 and TRBJ2-5; D possibly corresponds to TRBD1 (6 bases). The sample taken for sequencing was PBMCs. This TCR was recovered from a man aged 25 to 45 in good health and CMV-seronegative. CDR3 sequence reads: CASSLTGFQETQYF. The DNA for the CDR3 is TGCGCCAGCAGCCTCACAGGGTTCCAAGAGACCCAGTACTTC.